The rows below give T cell receptor beta chains drawn from one sample of a study of CD8+CD57+ T cells in acquired aplastic anemia. TCRdb redid the calling of the reads with MiXCR, one entry per CDR3 protein. The sample lists some 290,000 distinct CDR3 sequences; 56% were seen once. Source material: sorted CD4+, CD8+, or CD8+CD57+ T cells (not recorded which) from PBMCs. These receptors all stem from a human donor with severe aplastic anemia or a healthy control (not recorded which). Each CDR3 is given with its conserved first and last residue. D genes are given only for firm matches. Expanded clones are given a class, and other clones once, few, many or no size at all.

V gene: TRBV19; clone size: -; J gene: TRBJ1-1; D gene: -; CDR3 protein: CASRGRETEAFF; CDR3 DNA: TGTGCCAGCAGGGGCAGGGAGACTGAAGCTTTCTTT
V gene: TRBV9; clone size: many; J gene: TRBJ1-3; D gene: -; CDR3 protein: CASSVDISGNTIYF; CDR3 DNA: TGTGCCAGCAGCGTAGATATCTCTGGAAACACCATATATTTT
V gene: TRBV7-3; clone size: few; J gene: TRBJ1-6; D gene: -; CDR3 protein: CASSSQPDSPLHF; CDR3 DNA: TGTGCCAGCAGCTCGCAGCCTGATTCACCCCTCCACTTT
V gene: TRBV15; clone size: -; J gene: TRBJ2-7; D gene: -; CDR3 protein: CATSRAGHGDYEQYF; CDR3 DNA: TGTGCCACCAGCAGAGCGGGACATGGAGACTACGAGCAGTACTTC
V gene: TRBV7-8; clone size: many; J gene: TRBJ2-2; D gene: -; CDR3 protein: CASSFILPGTKRGTGELFF; CDR3 DNA: TGTGCCAGCAGCTTTATATTGCCGGGGACAAAAAGAGGAACCGGGGAGCTGTTTTTT
V gene: TRBV7-3; clone size: -; J gene: TRBJ2-1; D gene: TRBD2; CDR3 protein: CASSLVGTSGSYNEQFF; CDR3 DNA: TGTGCCAGCAGCTTAGTCGGGACTAGCGGCTCCTACAATGAGCAGTTCTTC
V gene: TRBV5-6; clone size: many; J gene: TRBJ2-1; D gene: -; CDR3 protein: CASSPVGFSYNEQFF; CDR3 DNA: TGTGCCAGCAGCCCGGTAGGGTTCTCCTACAATGAGCAGTTCTTC
V gene: TRBV27; clone size: few; J gene: TRBJ1-2; D gene: TRBD1; CDR3 protein: CASSTWTGDYGYTF; CDR3 DNA: TGTGCCAGCAGCACCTGGACAGGGGATTATGGCTACACCTTC
V gene: TRBV20-1; clone size: -; J gene: TRBJ2-1; D gene: TRBD2; CDR3 protein: CSAIPGTSGYNEQFF; CDR3 DNA: TGCAGTGCTATACCCGGGACTAGCGGATACAATGAGCAGTTCTTC
V gene: TRBV11-3; clone size: -; J gene: TRBJ2-1; D gene: -; CDR3 protein: CASSPTARPYNEQFF; CDR3 DNA: TGTGCCAGCAGTCCCACAGCTAGGCCCTACAATGAGCAGTTCTTC
V gene: TRBV14; clone size: -; J gene: TRBJ2-7; D gene: -; CDR3 protein: CASSLGGQGGAYEQYF; CDR3 DNA: TGTGCCAGCAGTTTAGGAGGTCAGGGGGGGGCGTACGAGCAGTACTTC
V gene: TRBV7-9; clone size: -; J gene: TRBJ2-2; D gene: -; CDR3 protein: CASSDNSRSGELFF; CDR3 DNA: TGTGCCAGCAGCGACAACTCTAGGTCCGGGGAGCTGTTTTTT
V gene: TRBV15; clone size: -; J gene: TRBJ2-3; D gene: TRBD2; CDR3 protein: CATSTRGVDTQYF; CDR3 DNA: TGTGCCACCAGCACCCGGGGGGTAGATACGCAGTATTTT
V gene: TRBV2; clone size: -; J gene: TRBJ2-3; D gene: -; CDR3 protein: CASSILIADTQYF; CDR3 DNA: TGTGCCAGCAGTATATTAATAGCAGATACGCAGTATTTT
V gene: TRBV29-1; clone size: -; J gene: TRBJ1-1; D gene: -; CDR3 protein: CSTTGRTEAFF; CDR3 DNA: TGCAGCACGACAGGCAGGACTGAAGCTTTCTTT
V gene: TRBV24-1; clone size: -; J gene: TRBJ2-2; D gene: TRBD1; CDR3 protein: CATSPGQATGELFF; CDR3 DNA: TGTGCCACCAGTCCAGGACAGGCCACCGGGGAGCTGTTTTTT
V gene: TRBV29-1; clone size: few; J gene: TRBJ1-1; D gene: -; CDR3 protein: CSVDMGTEAFF; CDR3 DNA: TGCAGCGTTGATATGGGCACTGAAGCTTTCTTT
V gene: TRBV6-5; clone size: many; J gene: TRBJ1-3; D gene: -; CDR3 protein: CASSPGRIQNTIYF; CDR3 DNA: TGTGCCAGCAGTCCCGGGCGGATCCAAAACACCATATATTTT
V gene: TRBV2; clone size: many; J gene: TRBJ2-3; D gene: TRBD2; CDR3 protein: CASMVRGLAGDASTDTQYF; CDR3 DNA: TGTGCCAGCATGGTCCGAGGACTAGCGGGAGACGCTAGCACAGATACGCAGTATTTT
V gene: TRBV6-5; clone size: -; J gene: TRBJ1-1; D gene: TRBD1; CDR3 protein: CASSYRGQGVAFF; CDR3 DNA: TGTGCCAGCAGTTACCGGGGCCAGGGGGTCGCTTTCTTT
V gene: TRBV20-1; clone size: once; J gene: TRBJ1-4; D gene: -; CDR3 protein: CSARAGPNEKLFF; CDR3 DNA: TGCAGTGCTAGAGCAGGGCCTAATGAAAAACTGTTTTTT
V gene: TRBV15; clone size: -; J gene: TRBJ1-2; D gene: -; CDR3 protein: CATSRDIGERYGYTF; CDR3 DNA: TGTGCCACCAGCAGAGATATAGGGGAGAGGTATGGCTACACCTTC
V gene: TRBV10-2; clone size: many; J gene: TRBJ2-1; D gene: TRBD1; CDR3 protein: CASSGQGTYNEQFF; CDR3 DNA: TGCGCCAGCAGCGGACAGGGCACCTACAATGAGCAGTTCTTC
V gene: TRBV10-1; clone size: -; J gene: TRBJ2-7; D gene: TRBD2; CDR3 protein: CASSESTSGSYEQYF; CDR3 DNA: TGCGCCAGCAGTGAGTCGACTAGCGGATCCTACGAGCAGTACTTC
V gene: TRBV28; clone size: few; J gene: TRBJ1-5; D gene: TRBD1; CDR3 protein: CASSPTRGLSNQPQHF; CDR3 DNA: TGTGCCAGCAGTCCGACTAGGGGGCTCAGCAATCAGCCCCAGCATTTT
V gene: TRBV12-3/TRBV12-4; clone size: -; J gene: TRBJ2-2; D gene: -; CDR3 protein: CASSLAQYTGELFF; CDR3 DNA: TGTGCCAGCAGTTTAGCACAGTACACCGGGGAGCTGTTTTTT
V gene: TRBV29-1; clone size: -; J gene: TRBJ1-1; D gene: TRBD1; CDR3 protein: CSVSGTGTEAFF; CDR3 DNA: TGCAGCGTTTCCGGGACAGGTACTGAAGCTTTCTTT
V gene: TRBV12-3/TRBV12-4; clone size: many; J gene: TRBJ1-6; D gene: -; CDR3 protein: CASRPTAQRDSYNSPLHF; CDR3 DNA: TGTGCCAGCAGACCCACCGCACAGCGTGATTCTTATAATTCACCCCTCCACTTT
V gene: TRBV29-1; clone size: once; J gene: TRBJ2-5; D gene: TRBD2; CDR3 protein: CSSAGGSQETQYF; CDR3 DNA: TGCAGCTCGGCGGGGGGGAGCCAAGAGACCCAGTACTTC
V gene: TRBV5-5; clone size: -; J gene: TRBJ1-2; D gene: -; CDR3 protein: CATREQEIPHSLFYGYTF; CDR3 DNA: TGTGCCACCAGAGAGCAGGAAATCCCCCACTCCCTTTTTTATGGCTACACCTTC
V gene: TRBV20-1; clone size: few; J gene: TRBJ2-5; D gene: TRBD1; CDR3 protein: CSARSGGIKTQYF; CDR3 DNA: TGCAGTGCTAGATCAGGGGGCATAAAGACCCAGTACTTC
V gene: TRBV20-1; clone size: -; J gene: TRBJ1-6; D gene: -; CDR3 protein: CSARSRDGYSPLHF; CDR3 DNA: TGCAGTGCAAGAAGCCGGGACGGATATTCACCCCTCCACTTT
V gene: TRBV7-9; clone size: -; J gene: TRBJ2-1; D gene: -; CDR3 protein: CASSSREADEQFF; CDR3 DNA: TGTGCCAGCAGCTCCCGGGAAGCTGATGAGCAGTTCTTC
V gene: TRBV15; clone size: -; J gene: TRBJ1-5; D gene: -; CDR3 protein: CATSRYREKGQPQHF; CDR3 DNA: TGTGCCACCAGCAGATACAGGGAAAAAGGTCAGCCCCAGCATTTT
V gene: TRBV10-3; clone size: -; J gene: TRBJ1-6; D gene: -; CDR3 protein: CAISERPGENSPLHF; CDR3 DNA: TGTGCCATCAGTGAAAGGCCCGGGGAGAATTCACCCCTCCACTTT
V gene: TRBV20-1; clone size: -; J gene: TRBJ2-3; D gene: TRBD1; CDR3 protein: CSAGTGVGADTQYF; CDR3 DNA: TGCAGTGCCGGGACAGGGGTCGGGGCAGATACGCAGTATTTT
V gene: TRBV5-5; clone size: many; J gene: TRBJ2-3; D gene: -; CDR3 protein: CASSHGTTRTDTQYF; CDR3 DNA: TGTGCCAGCAGCCACGGGACAACCCGCACAGATACGCAGTATTTT
V gene: TRBV2; clone size: -; J gene: TRBJ2-3; D gene: TRBD2; CDR3 protein: CASSEQRGAPDTQYF; CDR3 DNA: TGTGCCAGCAGTGAACAGCGGGGGGCCCCAGATACGCAGTATTTT
V gene: TRBV2; clone size: -; J gene: TRBJ2-5; D gene: -; CDR3 protein: CASSEYRVEETQYF; CDR3 DNA: TGTGCCAGCAGTGAATACAGGGTCGAAGAGACCCAGTACTTC
V gene: TRBV6-5; clone size: many; J gene: TRBJ2-7; D gene: -; CDR3 protein: CASSYQVGQGNEQYF; CDR3 DNA: TGTGCCAGCAGTTACCAGGTCGGCCAGGGGAACGAGCAGTACTTC
V gene: TRBV5-6; clone size: many; J gene: TRBJ2-3; D gene: TRBD2; CDR3 protein: CASSLTSADTQYF; CDR3 DNA: TGTGCCAGCAGCTTAACTAGCGCAGATACGCAGTATTTT
V gene: TRBV5-1; clone size: -; J gene: TRBJ2-5; D gene: -; CDR3 protein: CASSKPEGETQYF; CDR3 DNA: TGCGCCAGCAGCAAACCAGAGGGGGAGACCCAGTACTTC
V gene: TRBV4-1; clone size: -; J gene: TRBJ1-1; D gene: -; CDR3 protein: CASSQDRRGSDTEAFF; CDR3 DNA: TGTGCCAGCAGCCAAGATCGAAGGGGGTCGGACACTGAAGCTTTCTTT
V gene: TRBV10-3; clone size: -; J gene: TRBJ1-4; D gene: -; CDR3 protein: CAISSRDEKLFF; CDR3 DNA: TGTGCCATCAGCAGCAGGGATGAAAAACTGTTTTTT
V gene: TRBV20-1; clone size: many; J gene: TRBJ1-2; D gene: -; CDR3 protein: CSASARINYGYTF; CDR3 DNA: TGCAGTGCTAGTGCACGGATAAACTATGGCTACACCTTC
V gene: TRBV5-1; clone size: -; J gene: TRBJ1-6; D gene: TRBD1; CDR3 protein: CASSQGQGADNSPLHF; CDR3 DNA: TGCGCCAGCAGCCAGGGACAGGGGGCCGATAATTCACCCCTCCACTTT